Described below is a single TCR beta chain sequence and its context. This clonotype was counted ten times or more. It has no known antigen specificity. No base-level quality is on record; no much larger clone is a single base apart. These data belong to a study of human T cells and chemical hapten exposure (dated by TCRdb to the early 2020s). Some background on the complete study: For sensitization, 2% DPC in acetone was applied to an approximately 2 cm by approximately 2 cm area of upper inner arm skin. Libraries were combined into a pool for sequencing, and differences in TCR yield between samples came mainly from small differences in library volumes within the pool. Twenty-nine alopecia patients provided blood for TCR sequencing at one to four time points (pre-sensitization, 2, 6 and 24 weeks). Peripheral blood TCR repertoire changes were tracked in vivo in alopecia patients during primary and secondary sensitization to the hapten diphenylcyclopropenone (DPC). Blood samples were taken from patients before sensitization (week 0) and at 2, 6 and about 24 weeks after DPC sensitization. Weekly therapeutic DPC doses were additionally applied to the scalp of patients throughout the roughly 23-week study period. The patient cohort, mostly female, included alopecia areata with under or over 50% scalp involvement, alopecia totalis and alopecia universalis. Patch testing was done on the upper back using Finn chambers containing 0.01% DPC, and results were scored after 6 days according to International Contact Dermatitis Research Group standards.

The study at large found these results: Patch test score was positively correlated with the number of PT1 expanded TCRs, with significance at thresholds 8, 16 and 32 but not at 4. After repeated subsampling, changes were observed in the strength of the expansion versus patch-test correlation and in the threshold at which the correlation became significant. DPC sensitization did not change the number of TCRs with a frequency above 1 in 1000, and there was no evidence of changes in global repertoire structure. Significantly more large CDR3 similarity clusters were formed by expanded TCRs than by pre-sensitization or healthy control sets, consistent with antigen-driven responses. Alopecia, a presumed autoimmune disease, was present in all patients, so the immune response of the patients might differ from that of healthy individuals.

V loses 0 bases, J loses 0 bases, and the germline ends lie 10 bases apart. As encoded in the germline V gene, CDR1 is SGHRS while CDR2 is YFSETQ. The CDR3 holds 17 amino acids from the cysteine to the phenylalanine. The sequence is cut down to CDR3 DNA, 51 bases in frame from base 1. This sample's time point label indicates: patch test 2, 6 weeks after DPC sensitization. Sample treatment or condition, as interpreted from the label and publication: therapeutic diphenylcyclopropenone sensitization with weekly scalp DPC. At each patch-test visit, blood was drawn before the patch test was applied. Patients were considered eligible if aged 18 to 70, diagnosed with alopecia and deemed suitable for DPC therapy, and patients were excluded if pregnant. Unfractionated whole blood was collected in Tempus Blood RNA tubes, and total RNA was extracted from that blood. The library relied on RACE. Sequencing was carried out with a NextSeq 500. Library preparation attached unique molecular identifiers to individual cDNA molecules for quantitative, reproducible TCR counting. From each blood RNA sample, both TCR alpha and TCR beta chains were sequenced. The original methods were these. Samples had a median of roughly 99,000 TCRs, with a range from about 20,000 to 690,600. V, J and CDR3 annotation of the TCR reads was performed with the Decombinator software suite. For PS versus PT1 abundance plots, all samples were subsampled to the same number of TCRs (28,000). TCRs were defined as expanded if absent before sensitization and observed at least eight times at the 2-week time point. Starting from the raw public reads, TCRdb applied fastp trimming at Q25, assembled clones with MiXCR and retained in-frame beta chains. Each entry is one CDR3 protein sequence, shown with its most common DNA and genes. It is TCRdb's table, rather than the study itself, that gives the V and J calls and clone size. The sample table holds approximately 40,000 distinct CDR3 sequences, of which over 3% were seen once. The biggest ten clones account for 5.5% to 7.5% of the sample.

The receptor was derived from a man aged 40-49 years with alopecia areata. Some clones in this sample may be carry-over from other donors' samples. The V and J segments used are TRBV5-1 and TRBJ1-6, with no reliable assignment of the D segment. Material: whole blood, obtained in connection with sensitization to the hapten diphenylcyclopropenone (DPC). The CDR3: CASSLVSHSSYNSPLHF. The sequence in DNA is TGCGCCAGCAGCTTGGTTTCTCACAGCTCCTATAATTCACCCCTCCACTTT.